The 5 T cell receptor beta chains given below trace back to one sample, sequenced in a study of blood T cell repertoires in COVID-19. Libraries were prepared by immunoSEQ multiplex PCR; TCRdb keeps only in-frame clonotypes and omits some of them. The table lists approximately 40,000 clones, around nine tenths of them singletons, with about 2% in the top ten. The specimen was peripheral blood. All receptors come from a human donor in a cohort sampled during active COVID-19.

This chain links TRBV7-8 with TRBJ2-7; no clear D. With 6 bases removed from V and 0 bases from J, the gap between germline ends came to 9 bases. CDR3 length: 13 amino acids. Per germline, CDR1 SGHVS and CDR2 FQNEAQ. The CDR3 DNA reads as TGTGCCAGCAGGTACGGTAACTCCTACGAGCAGTACTTC. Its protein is CASRYGNSYEQYF.

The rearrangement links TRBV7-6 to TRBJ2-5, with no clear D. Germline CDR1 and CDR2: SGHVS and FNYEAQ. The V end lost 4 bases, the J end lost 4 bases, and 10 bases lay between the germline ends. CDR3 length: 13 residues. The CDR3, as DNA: TGTGCCAGCAGCTCACGAGGTGGAGAGACCCAGTACTTC. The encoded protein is CASSSRGGETQYF.

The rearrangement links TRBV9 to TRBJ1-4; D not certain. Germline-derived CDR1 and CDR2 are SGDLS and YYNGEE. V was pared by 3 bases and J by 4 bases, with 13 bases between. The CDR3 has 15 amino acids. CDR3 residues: CASSEMGGDNEKLFF. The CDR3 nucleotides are TGTGCCAGCAGCGAGATGGGAGGAGATAATGAAAAACTGTTTTTT.

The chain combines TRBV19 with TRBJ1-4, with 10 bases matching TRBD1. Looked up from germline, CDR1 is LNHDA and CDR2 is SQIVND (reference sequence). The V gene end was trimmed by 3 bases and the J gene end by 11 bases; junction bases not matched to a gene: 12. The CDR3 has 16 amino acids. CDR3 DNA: TGTGCCAGTAGTATCCCCGCCGGGACAGGGGAGCGGAAACTGTTTTTT. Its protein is CASSIPAGTGERKLFF. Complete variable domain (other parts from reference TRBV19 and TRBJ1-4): DGGITQSPKYLFRKEGQNVTLSCEQNLNHDAMYWYRQDPGQGLRLIYYSQIVNDFQKGDIAEGYSVSREKKESFPLTVTSAQKNPTAFYLCASSIPAGTGERKLFFGSGTQLSVL.

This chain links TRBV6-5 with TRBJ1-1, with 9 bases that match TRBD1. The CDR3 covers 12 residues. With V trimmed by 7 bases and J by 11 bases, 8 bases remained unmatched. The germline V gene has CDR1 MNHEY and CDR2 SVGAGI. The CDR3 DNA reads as TGTGCCAGCACTAACAGGGGGCTAGGGGCTTTCTTT. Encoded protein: CASTNRGLGAFF.